These 10 T cell receptor beta chains originate from one sample sequenced in a study of regulatory T cells in long-lasting Graves disease. Through Arm-PCR of CDR3 regions and iRepertoire HTBI primers, TCR beta libraries were built. TCRdb analysed the multiplex PCR reads with MiXCR anew, one entry per CDR3 protein. Of about 380,000 distinct CDR3 sequences listed, around 15% were seen once; the top ten hold approximately 21%. Time point: newly diagnosed GD, antithyroid drugs for less than 3 months. RNA isolated from PBMCs was used to make the TCR library. The sequenced sample was peripheral blood mononuclear cells (PBMCs), obtained at new diagnosis, from a patient treated with antithyroid drugs. These receptors all stem from a female donor with Graves disease.

This clonotype was observed many times. This chain links TRBV3-1 with TRBJ2-2; no clear D. Germline values: CDR1 LGHDT, CDR2 YNNKEL (reference sequence). The CDR3 extends over 14 amino acids. Trimming pared 0 bases from V and 1 base from J, leaving 3 bases between. The CDR3 loop reads CASSQDRNTGELFF. DNA for the CDR3: TGTGCCAGCAGCCAAGATCGGAACACCGGGGAGCTGTTTTTT.

The chain recombines TRBV12-3 or TRBV12-4 with TRBJ1-3, with D perhaps TRBD1 (5 bases). Trimming left V 5 bases short and J 0 bases short, with 11 bases between. CDR3 size: 15 residues. The CDR3 spells CASSPPGFSGNTIYF. In DNA form, the CDR3 reads TGTGCCAGCAGTCCGCCAGGGTTCTCTGGAAACACCATATATTTT.

This clonotype was observed many times. The chain is built from TRBV28 and TRBJ2-2, with D perhaps matching TRBD1 (5 bases). CDR3 length: 15 amino acids. CDR1 is MDHEN, CDR2 SYDVKM, per germline. V gave up 3 bases and J gave up 1 base, with 9 bases separating them. The CDR3 DNA reads as TGTGCCAGCAGTTTGCCCGACAGGAACACCGGGGAGCTGTTTTTT. Translated: CASSLPDRNTGELFF.

This clonotype was counted many times. The gene calls are TRBV2 and TRBJ2-5; D remains ambiguous. Germline V gene lookup returns CDR1 SNHLY and CDR2 FYNNEI. This CDR3 has 13 residues. Trimming took 0 bases from V and 2 from J, leaving 4 bases between them. Written as DNA, the CDR3 is TGTGCCAGCAGTGAAGCCGATCAAGAGACCCAGTACTTC. Translating gives CASSEADQETQYF.

The table lists this clonotype with many counts. The chain combines TRBV28 with TRBJ2-1, with TRBD2 matching over 14 bases. This CDR3 contains 15 residues. After removal of 5 bases from V and 5 bases from J, the junction contained 2 bases not matched to a gene. Germline V gene lookup returns CDR1 MDHEN and CDR2 SYDVKM. CDR3 DNA sequence: TGTGCCAGCAGTCTGACTAGCGGGAGGGACAATGAGCAGTTCTTC. Translation: CASSLTSGRDNEQFF. The full variable domain, completed using reference TRBV28 and TRBJ2-1, is DVKVTQSSRYLVKRTGEKVFLECVQDMDHENMFWYRQDPGLGLRLIYFSYDVKMKEKGDIPEGYSVSREKKERFSLILESASTNQTSMYLCASSLTSGRDNEQFFGPGTRLTVL.

This clonotype turned up a few times. V is TRBV12-3 or TRBV12-4 and J is TRBJ2-2; tentatively, D is TRBD2 (7 bases). With 7 bases removed from V and 3 bases from J, the gap between germline ends came to 21 bases. There are 17 residues in the CDR3. The CDR3: CASTSGGGGQYTGELFF. The CDR3 DNA reads as TGTGCCAGCACCTCGGGGGGCGGGGGTCAGTACACCGGGGAGCTGTTTTTT.

This clonotype was seen more than once but under ten times. The rearrangement links TRBV29-1 to TRBJ1-4; TRBD1 matches 7 bases. V shed 7 bases and J 3 bases; nucleotides not matched to a gene: 5. Germline CDR1 SQVTM, CDR2 ANQGSEA. CDR3 size: 13 residues. The CDR3 DNA follows: TGCAGCGCGACGGGACAGTCTAATGAAAAACTGTTTTTT. As protein: CSATGQSNEKLFF.

V and J are TRBV10-1 and TRBJ2-4; D remains unclear. Germline lookup yields CDR1 WNHNN and CDR2 SYGVQD (reference sequence). The CDR3 runs to 13 residues. With 4 bases removed from V and 12 bases from J, the gap between germline ends came to 16 bases. The CDR3 DNA reads as TGCGCCAGCAGTGGAACCTTGGGCTCCGCTCAGTACTTC. Protein: CASSGTLGSAQYF.

This clonotype was counted a few times. V and J are TRBV6-2 or TRBV6-3 and TRBJ2-5; D is perhaps TRBD1 (6 bases). Trimming stripped 2 bases from V and 5 bases from J, with 15 bases between. The CDR3 sequence is 15 residues long. Germline V gene sequence: CDR1 MNHEY, CDR2 SVGEGT. CDR3 amino acids: CASSYQTDQGETQYF. CDR3 DNA sequence: TGTGCCAGCAGTTACCAGACAGACCAGGGGGAGACCCAGTACTTC.

The table lists this clonotype with many counts. The J gene is TRBJ2-1, the V gene TRBV2; 8 nucleotides agree with TRBD2. Unmatched junction bases numbered 2, after V lost 6 bases and J lost 4 bases. CDR3 length: 13 amino acids. Germline CDR1 SNHLY, CDR2 FYNNEI. CDR3 coding DNA: TGTGCCAGCAGCGGGGGGGGGTACAATGAGCAGTTCTTC. The encoded protein is CASSGGGYNEQFF.